This is a list of T cell receptor beta chains from one sample in a study of cytomegalovirus exposure and HLA in healthy donors. Only in-frame clones appear in the TCRdb table, and some are missing; sequencing was by immunoSEQ multiplex PCR. In the table there are 110,000 to 150,000 clones, 70% to 85% of which are singletons. The sequencing input was PBMCs. These receptors all stem from a middle-aged woman in good health and CMV-seronegative. Both conserved end residues are part of each CDR3. D genes are given only for firm matches. The listing skips clone size in some rows; elsewhere it reads once, few, many or a size class.

v_call	j_call	d_call	clone_size	cdr3_nt	cdr3_aa
TRBV10-3	TRBJ1-1	TRBD1	NA	TGTGCCATCAGTGAGGATGACAGGGGGCGGCGGGCGAGGAACACTGAAGCTTTCTTT	CAISEDDRGRRARNTEAFF
TRBV4-3	TRBJ2-7	TRBD1	NA	TGCGCCAGCAGCCCCAGGACAGGGGCGGCGGGCGAGCAGTACTTC	CASSPRTGAAGEQYF
TRBV14	TRBJ2-7	NA	NA	TGTGCCAGCAGCCAAGGCGCGGGAAACGTCTACGAGCAGTACTTC	CASSQGAGNVYEQYF
TRBV30	TRBJ1-2	NA	NA	TGTGCCTGGAGTTCCGCCGGACTAAGTTCTCGGTTTCGGGGCTACACCTTC	CAWSSAGLSSRFRGYTF
TRBV19	TRBJ2-1	NA	NA	TGTGCCAGTAGTATAGTTTGGGACATCGGAAATGAGCAGTTCTTC	CASSIVWDIGNEQFF
TRBV5-1	TRBJ2-5	TRBD1	NA	TGCGCCAGCAGCCGTGGGACAGCCCTTCAAGAGACCCAGTACTTC	CASSRGTALQETQYF
TRBV5-1	TRBJ1-1	TRBD1	NA	TGCGCCAGCAGCTCTGGACAGGGGGCTAGCACTGAAGCTTTCTTT	CASSSGQGASTEAFF
TRBV28	TRBJ1-1	NA	NA	TGTGCCAGCAGCAGAAACACTGAAGCTTTCTTT	CASSRNTEAFF
TRBV7-2	TRBJ1-2	TRBD1	NA	TGTGCCAGCAGCCCTCGACAGGGGGAGGATGGCTACACCTTC	CASSPRQGEDGYTF
TRBV4-3	TRBJ2-7	TRBD2	NA	TGCGCCAGCAGCCAAGATCGCACTAGCGGGGACTATAGGCAGTACTTC	CASSQDRTSGDYRQYF
TRBV18	TRBJ1-5	NA	few	TGTGCCAGCTCACCAACACAGGGCGTCGGTCAGCCCCAGCATTTT	CASSPTQGVGQPQHF
TRBV9	TRBJ1-4	NA	NA	TGCGCCAGCAGCTGGGGAGCTTTCAATGAAAAACTGTTTTTT	CASSWGAFNEKLFF
TRBV10-3	TRBJ2-7	TRBD1	NA	TGTGCCAACTCACCTGACAGGGAAACCTACGAGCAGTACTTC	CANSPDRETYEQYF
TRBV9	TRBJ2-2	NA	NA	TGTGCCAGCAGCGTAGGGGCAGAGAACACCGGGGAGCTGTTTTTT	CASSVGAENTGELFF
TRBV7-9	TRBJ2-1	TRBD2	NA	TGTGCCAGCAGGCTTCAGCGGGGGGCGCAGTTCTTC	CASRLQRGAQFF
TRBV7-2	TRBJ1-2	TRBD1	NA	TGTGCCAGCAGCCGGGGACAGGACTACTATGGCTACACCTTC	CASSRGQDYYGYTF
TRBV7-9	TRBJ1-2	NA	NA	TGTGCCAGCAGCTTAAATTTACAGGAATCTAACTATGGCTACACCTTC	CASSLNLQESNYGYTF
TRBV15	TRBJ1-4	NA	NA	TGTGCCACCAGCAGTTCCCTAGGAGGCACTAATGAAAAACTGTTTTTT	CATSSSLGGTNEKLFF
TRBV27	TRBJ1-1	NA	NA	TGTGCCAGCAGTTTAATAGGGGTAACTGAAGCTTTCTTT	CASSLIGVTEAFF
TRBV2	TRBJ1-4	TRBD1	NA	TGTGCCAGCCGGGGACAGACTGAAAAACTGTTTTTT	CASRGQTEKLFF
TRBV28	TRBJ2-3	NA	few	TGTGCCAGCAGGCGGGGAGGCACAGATACGCAGTATTTT	CASRRGGTDTQYF
TRBV19	TRBJ2-1	TRBD2	NA	TGTGCCAGTAGTCTCCTCGTAGCGGGACCAAACAATGAGCAGTTCTTC	CASSLLVAGPNNEQFF
TRBV7-3	TRBJ1-2	TRBD1	NA	TGTGCCAGCAGCTTAGCCGGGACAGGCATTCTAGAGAACTATGGCTACACCTTC	CASSLAGTGILENYGYTF
TRBV7-9	TRBJ1-1	NA	NA	TGTGCCAACAGCTTAAATCAGGGGCTGAACACTGAAGCTTTCTTT	CANSLNQGLNTEAFF
TRBV11-3	TRBJ2-2	NA	NA	TGTGCCAGCAGCTTAGAAGGGGGGGGCACCGGGGAGCTGTTTTTT	CASSLEGGGTGELFF
TRBV1	TRBJ2-1	NA	NA	TGCACCAGCAGCCAAGAATTAGCGGGATGGGATAAGTTCTTC	CTSSQELAGWDKFF
TRBV11-2	TRBJ2-3	NA	NA	TGTGCCAGCAGCTTACTAGCCTTAACGCAGTATTTT	CASSLLALTQYF
TRBV6-6	TRBJ1-5	TRBD1	NA	TGTGCCAGCAGTCGACAGGGGGCGGATCGCGATCAGCCCCAGCATTTT	CASSRQGADRDQPQHF
TRBV15	TRBJ2-7	NA	NA	TGTGCCACCAGCAGAGAATTTGACAGCTCCTACGAGCAGTACTTC	CATSREFDSSYEQYF
TRBV7-9	TRBJ2-7	NA	NA	TGTGCCAGCGGAGGCGGCGAGCAGTACTTC	CASGGGEQYF
TRBV7-9	TRBJ2-5	TRBD1	NA	TGTGCCAGCAGCCAGGGGGCGCGGGAGACCCAGTACTTC	CASSQGARETQYF